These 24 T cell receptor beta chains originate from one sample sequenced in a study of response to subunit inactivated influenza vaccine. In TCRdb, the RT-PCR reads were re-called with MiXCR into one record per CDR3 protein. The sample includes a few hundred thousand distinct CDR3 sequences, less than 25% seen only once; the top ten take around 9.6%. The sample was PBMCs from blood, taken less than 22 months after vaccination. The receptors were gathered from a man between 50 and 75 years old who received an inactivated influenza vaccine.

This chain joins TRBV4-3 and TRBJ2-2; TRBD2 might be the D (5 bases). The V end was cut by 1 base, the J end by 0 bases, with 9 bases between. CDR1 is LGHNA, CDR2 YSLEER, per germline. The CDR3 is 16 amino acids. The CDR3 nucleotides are TGCGCCAGCAGCCAAGTCCCAGCGGCGAACACCGGGGAGCTGTTTTTT. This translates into CASSQVPAANTGELFF.

The CDR3 loop reads CASTSGGAEKYEQYF. As DNA, the CDR3 is TGTGCCAGCACTAGCGGGGGGGCCGAAAAATACGAGCAGTACTTC. V usage is TRBV28 and J usage is TRBJ2-7, with 12 positions matching TRBD2. Germline values: CDR1 MDHEN, CDR2 SYDVKM. J was trimmed by 4 bases and V by 7 bases; bases with no gene match: 8. The CDR3 extends over 15 amino acids. Supplemented by reference TRBV28 and TRBJ2-7, the full variable domain reads DVKVTQSSRYLVKRTGEKVFLECVQDMDHENMFWYRQDPGLGLRLIYFSYDVKMKEKGDIPEGYSVSREKKERFSLILESASTNQTSMYLCASTSGGAEKYEQYFGPGTRLTVT.

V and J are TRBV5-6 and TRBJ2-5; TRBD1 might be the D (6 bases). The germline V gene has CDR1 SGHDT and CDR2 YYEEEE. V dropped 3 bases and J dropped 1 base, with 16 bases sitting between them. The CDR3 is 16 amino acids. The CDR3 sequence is CASSSGTQAPQETQYF. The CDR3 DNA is TGTGCCAGCAGCTCCGGGACACAAGCCCCCCAAGAGACCCAGTACTTC.

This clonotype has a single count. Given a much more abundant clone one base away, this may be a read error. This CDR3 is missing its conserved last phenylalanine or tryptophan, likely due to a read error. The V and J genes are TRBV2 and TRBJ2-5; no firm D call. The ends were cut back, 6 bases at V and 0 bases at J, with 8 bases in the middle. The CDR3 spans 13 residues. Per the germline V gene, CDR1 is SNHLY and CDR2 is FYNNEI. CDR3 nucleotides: TGTGCCAGCAGAGCAGGTTACCAAGAGACCCAGTACATC. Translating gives CASRAGYQETQYI.

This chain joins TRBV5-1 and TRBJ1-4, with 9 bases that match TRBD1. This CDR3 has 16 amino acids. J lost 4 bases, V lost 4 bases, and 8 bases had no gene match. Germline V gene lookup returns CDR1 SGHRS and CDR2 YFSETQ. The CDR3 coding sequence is TGCGCCAGCAGCGAACAGGGGGCGCGTGGTAATGAAAAACTGTTTTTT. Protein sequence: CASSEQGARGNEKLFF.

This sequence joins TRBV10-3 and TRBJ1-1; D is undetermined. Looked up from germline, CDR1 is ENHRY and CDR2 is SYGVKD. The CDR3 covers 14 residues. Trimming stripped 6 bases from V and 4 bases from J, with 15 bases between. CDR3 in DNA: TGTGCCATCAGCATCTCCGGACCGGTCACTGAAGCTTTCTTT. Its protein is CAISISGPVTEAFF.

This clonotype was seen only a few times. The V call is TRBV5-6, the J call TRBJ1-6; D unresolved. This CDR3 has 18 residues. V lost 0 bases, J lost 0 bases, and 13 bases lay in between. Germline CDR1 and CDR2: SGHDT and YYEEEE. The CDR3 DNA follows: TGTGCCAGCAGCTTGGCCGGTCTCCCGAGCTCCTATAATTCACCCCTCCACTTT. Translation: CASSLAGLPSSYNSPLHF.

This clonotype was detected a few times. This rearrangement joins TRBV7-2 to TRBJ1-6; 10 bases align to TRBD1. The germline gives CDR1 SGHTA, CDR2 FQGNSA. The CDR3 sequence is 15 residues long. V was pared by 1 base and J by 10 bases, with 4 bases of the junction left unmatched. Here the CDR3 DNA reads TGTGCCAGCAGCTTAGGAGGGACAGGGGTCTCACCCCTCCACTTT. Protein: CASSLGGTGVSPLHF.

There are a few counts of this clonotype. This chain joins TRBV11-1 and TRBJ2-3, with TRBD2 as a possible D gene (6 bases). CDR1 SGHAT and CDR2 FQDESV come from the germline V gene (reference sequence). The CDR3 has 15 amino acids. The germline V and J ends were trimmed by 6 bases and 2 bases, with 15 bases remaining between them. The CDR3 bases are TGTGCCAGCAGAAACCGGGACTCACCCACAGATACGCAGTATTTT. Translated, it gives CASRNRDSPTDTQYF.

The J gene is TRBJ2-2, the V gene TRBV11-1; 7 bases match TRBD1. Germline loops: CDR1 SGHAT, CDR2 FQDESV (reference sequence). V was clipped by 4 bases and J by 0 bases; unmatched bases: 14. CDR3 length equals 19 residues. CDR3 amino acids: CASSSPPGTAFTNTGELFF. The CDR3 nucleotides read TGTGCCAGCAGCTCTCCCCCCGGGACAGCATTTACGAACACCGGGGAGCTGTTTTTT.

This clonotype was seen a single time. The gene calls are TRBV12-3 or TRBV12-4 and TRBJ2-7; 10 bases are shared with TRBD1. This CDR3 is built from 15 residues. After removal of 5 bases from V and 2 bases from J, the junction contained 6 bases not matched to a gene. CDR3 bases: TGTGCCAGCAGTGGATCCGGGACAGGGGCCTACGAGCAGTACTTC. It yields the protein CASSGSGTGAYEQYF.

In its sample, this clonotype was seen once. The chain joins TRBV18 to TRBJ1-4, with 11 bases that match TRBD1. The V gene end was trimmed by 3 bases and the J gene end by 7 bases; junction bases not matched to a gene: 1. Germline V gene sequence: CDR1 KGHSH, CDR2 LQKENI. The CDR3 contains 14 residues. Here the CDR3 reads CASSPDRGREKLFF. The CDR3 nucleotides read TGTGCCAGCTCACCGGACAGGGGGCGTGAAAAACTGTTTTTT.

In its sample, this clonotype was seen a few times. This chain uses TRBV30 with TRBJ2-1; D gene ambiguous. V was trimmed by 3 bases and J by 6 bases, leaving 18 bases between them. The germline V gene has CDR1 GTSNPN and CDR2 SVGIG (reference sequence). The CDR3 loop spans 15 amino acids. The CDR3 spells CAWSVDSSPFNEQFF. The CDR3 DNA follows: TGTGCCTGGAGCGTAGACTCTTCTCCTTTCAATGAGCAGTTCTTC.

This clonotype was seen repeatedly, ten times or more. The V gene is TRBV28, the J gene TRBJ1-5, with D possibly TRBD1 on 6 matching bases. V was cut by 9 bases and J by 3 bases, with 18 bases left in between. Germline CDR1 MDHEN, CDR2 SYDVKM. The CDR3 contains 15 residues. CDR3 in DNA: TGTGCCAGTAATACAGGGACGCTGACCAATCAGCCCCAGCATTTT. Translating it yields CASNTGTLTNQPQHF.

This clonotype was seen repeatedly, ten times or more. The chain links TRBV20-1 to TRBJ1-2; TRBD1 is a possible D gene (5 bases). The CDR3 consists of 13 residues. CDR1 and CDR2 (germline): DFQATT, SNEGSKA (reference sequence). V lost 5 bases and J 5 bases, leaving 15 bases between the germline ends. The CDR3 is CSAQNPEGYGYTF. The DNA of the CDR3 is TGCAGTGCTCAGAACCCGGAGGGGTATGGCTACACCTTC.

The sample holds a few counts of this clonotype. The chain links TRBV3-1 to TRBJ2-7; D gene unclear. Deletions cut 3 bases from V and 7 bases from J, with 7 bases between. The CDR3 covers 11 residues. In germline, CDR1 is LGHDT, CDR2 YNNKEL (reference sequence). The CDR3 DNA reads TGTGCCAGCAGCCAGCGGAAGGAGCAGTACTTC. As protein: CASSQRKEQYF.

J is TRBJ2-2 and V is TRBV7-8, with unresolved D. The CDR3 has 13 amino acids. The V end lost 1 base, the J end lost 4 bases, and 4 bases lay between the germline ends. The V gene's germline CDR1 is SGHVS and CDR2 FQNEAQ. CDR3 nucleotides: TGTGCCAGCAGCTTAGTAGCCACCGGGGAGCTGTTTTTT. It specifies CASSLVATGELFF.

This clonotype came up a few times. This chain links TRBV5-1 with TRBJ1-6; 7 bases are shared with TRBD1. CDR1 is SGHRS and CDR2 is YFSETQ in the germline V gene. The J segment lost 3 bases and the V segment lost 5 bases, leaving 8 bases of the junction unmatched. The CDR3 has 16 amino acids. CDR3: CASRPGTAHYNSPLHF. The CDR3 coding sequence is TGCGCCAGCAGACCCGGGACAGCTCACTATAATTCACCCCTCCACTTT.

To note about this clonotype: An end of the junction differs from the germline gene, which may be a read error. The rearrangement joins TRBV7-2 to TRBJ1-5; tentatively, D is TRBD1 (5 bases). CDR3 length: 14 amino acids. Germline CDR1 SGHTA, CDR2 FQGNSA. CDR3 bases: TGTGCCAGCAGCCTTACAGGTTTCAATCAGACCCAGCATTTT. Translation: CASSLTGFNQTQHF.

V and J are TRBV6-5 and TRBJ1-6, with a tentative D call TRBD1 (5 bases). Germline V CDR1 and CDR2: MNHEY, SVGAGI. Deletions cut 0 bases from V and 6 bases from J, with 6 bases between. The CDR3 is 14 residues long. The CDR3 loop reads CASSYSGTNSPLHF. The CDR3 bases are TGTGCCAGCAGTTACTCAGGGACTAATTCACCCCTCCACTTT.

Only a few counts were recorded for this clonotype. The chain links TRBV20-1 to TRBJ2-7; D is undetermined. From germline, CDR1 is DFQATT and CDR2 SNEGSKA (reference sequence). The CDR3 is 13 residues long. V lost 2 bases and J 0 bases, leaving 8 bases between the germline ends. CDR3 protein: CSARLINSYEQYF. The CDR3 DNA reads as TGCAGTGCTAGATTGATTAACTCCTACGAGCAGTACTTC.

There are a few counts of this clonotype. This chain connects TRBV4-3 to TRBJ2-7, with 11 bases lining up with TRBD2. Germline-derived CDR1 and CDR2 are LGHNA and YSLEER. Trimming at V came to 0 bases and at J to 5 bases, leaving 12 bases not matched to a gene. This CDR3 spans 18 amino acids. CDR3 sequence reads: CASSQETSGRIGTHEQYF. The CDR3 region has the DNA TGCGCCAGCAGCCAAGAAACTAGCGGGAGAATCGGGACACACGAGCAGTACTTC.

CDR3 loop: CASSLVIRGDYGYTF. The CDR3 nucleotides are TGCGCCAGCAGCTTGGTTATCAGGGGAGACTATGGCTACACCTTC. This chain links TRBV5-1 with TRBJ1-2; tentatively, D is TRBD1 (6 bases). This CDR3 is 15 amino acids long. V lost 0 bases and J 3 bases, leaving 12 bases between the germline ends. Germline V gives CDR1 SGHRS, CDR2 YFSETQ.

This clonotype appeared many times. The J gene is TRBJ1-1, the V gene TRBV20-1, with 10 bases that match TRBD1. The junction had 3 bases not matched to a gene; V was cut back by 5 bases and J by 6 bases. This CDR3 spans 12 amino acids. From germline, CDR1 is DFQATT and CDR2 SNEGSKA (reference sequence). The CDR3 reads CSASGTGAEAFF. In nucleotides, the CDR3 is TGCAGTGCTTCCGGGACAGGGGCTGAAGCTTTCTTT.